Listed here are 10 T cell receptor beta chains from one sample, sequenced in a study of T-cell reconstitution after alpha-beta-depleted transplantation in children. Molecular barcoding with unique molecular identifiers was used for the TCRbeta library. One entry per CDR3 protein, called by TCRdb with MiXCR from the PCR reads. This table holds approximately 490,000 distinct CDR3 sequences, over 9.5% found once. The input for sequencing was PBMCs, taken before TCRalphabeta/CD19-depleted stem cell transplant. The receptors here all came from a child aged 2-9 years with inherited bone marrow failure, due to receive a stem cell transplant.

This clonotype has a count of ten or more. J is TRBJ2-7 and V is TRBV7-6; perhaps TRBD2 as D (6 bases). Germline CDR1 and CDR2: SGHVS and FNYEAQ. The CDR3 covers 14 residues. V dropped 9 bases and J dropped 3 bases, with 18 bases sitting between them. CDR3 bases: TGTGCCAGTTCTGAGGGACTGAGACACTACGAGCAGTACTTC. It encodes CASSEGLRHYEQYF.

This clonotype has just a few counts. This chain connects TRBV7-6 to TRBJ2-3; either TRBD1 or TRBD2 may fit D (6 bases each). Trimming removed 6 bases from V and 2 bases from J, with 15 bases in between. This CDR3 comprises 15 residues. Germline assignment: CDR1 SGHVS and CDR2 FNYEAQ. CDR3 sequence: CASSRGGRYTDTQYF. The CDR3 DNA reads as TGTGCCAGCAGTCGAGGGGGGAGGTACACAGATACGCAGTATTTT.

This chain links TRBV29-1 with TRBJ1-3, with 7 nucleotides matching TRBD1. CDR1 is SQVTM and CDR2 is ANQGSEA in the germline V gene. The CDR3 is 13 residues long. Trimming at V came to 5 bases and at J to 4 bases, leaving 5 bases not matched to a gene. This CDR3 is CSVLQGSGNTIYF. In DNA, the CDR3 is TGCAGCGTTCTACAGGGGTCCGGAAACACCATATATTTT. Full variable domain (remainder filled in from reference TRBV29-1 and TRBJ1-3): SAVISQKPSRDICQRGTSLTIQCQVDSQVTMMFWYRQQPGQSLTLIATANQGSEATYESGFVIDKFPISRPNLTFSTLTVSNMSPEDSSIYLCSVLQGSGNTIYFGEGSWLTVV.

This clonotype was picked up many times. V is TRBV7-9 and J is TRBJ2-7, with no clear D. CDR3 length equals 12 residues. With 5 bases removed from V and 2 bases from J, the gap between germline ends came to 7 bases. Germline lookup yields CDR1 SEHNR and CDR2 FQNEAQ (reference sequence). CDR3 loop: CASSQSAYEQYF. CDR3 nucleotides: TGTGCCAGCAGCCAGAGCGCCTACGAGCAGTACTTC.

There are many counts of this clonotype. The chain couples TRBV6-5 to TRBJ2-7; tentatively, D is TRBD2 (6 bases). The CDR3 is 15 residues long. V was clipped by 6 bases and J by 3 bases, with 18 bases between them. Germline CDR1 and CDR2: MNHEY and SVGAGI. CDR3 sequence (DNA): TGTGCCAGCAGCCCCCCCGGCGGACTAAACTACGAGCAGTACTTC. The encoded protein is CASSPPGGLNYEQYF.

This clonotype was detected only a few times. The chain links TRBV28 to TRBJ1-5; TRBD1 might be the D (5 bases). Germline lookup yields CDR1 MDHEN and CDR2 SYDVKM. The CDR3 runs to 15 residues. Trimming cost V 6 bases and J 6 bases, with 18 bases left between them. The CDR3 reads CASSRPRVRRQPQHF. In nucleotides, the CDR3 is TGTGCCAGCAGCCGACCCAGGGTGAGGCGTCAGCCCCAGCATTTT.

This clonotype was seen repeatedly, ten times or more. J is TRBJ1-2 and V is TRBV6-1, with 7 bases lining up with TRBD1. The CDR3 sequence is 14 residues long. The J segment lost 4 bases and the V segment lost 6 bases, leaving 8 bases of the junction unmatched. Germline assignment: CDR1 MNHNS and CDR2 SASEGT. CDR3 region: CASRHRGAVYGYTF. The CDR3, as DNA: TGTGCCAGCAGGCACAGGGGAGCGGTCTATGGCTACACCTTC.

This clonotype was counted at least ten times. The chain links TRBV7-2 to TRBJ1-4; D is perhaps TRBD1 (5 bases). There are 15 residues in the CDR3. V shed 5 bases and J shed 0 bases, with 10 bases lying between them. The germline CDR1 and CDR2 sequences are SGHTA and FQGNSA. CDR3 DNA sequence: TGTGCCAGCAGCCGGGGCCCGTCAACTAATGAAAAACTGTTTTTT. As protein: CASSRGPSTNEKLFF.

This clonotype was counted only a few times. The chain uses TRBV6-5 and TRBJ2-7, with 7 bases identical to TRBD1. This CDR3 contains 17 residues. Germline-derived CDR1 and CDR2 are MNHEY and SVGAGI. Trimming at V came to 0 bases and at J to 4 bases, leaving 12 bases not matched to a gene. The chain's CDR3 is CASSYSRSGTERYEQYF. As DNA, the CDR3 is TGTGCCAGCAGTTACTCGAGGTCGGGGACAGAGAGGTACGAGCAGTACTTC.

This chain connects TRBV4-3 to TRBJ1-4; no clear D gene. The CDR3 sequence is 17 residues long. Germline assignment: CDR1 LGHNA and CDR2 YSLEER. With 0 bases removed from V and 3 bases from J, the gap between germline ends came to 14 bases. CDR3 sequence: CASSQDYETWANEKLFF. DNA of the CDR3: TGCGCCAGCAGCCAAGATTACGAGACATGGGCTAATGAAAAACTGTTTTTT.